One sample yielded the 21 T cell receptor beta chains listed below, sequenced in a study of T-cell reconstitution after alpha-beta-depleted transplantation in children. Preparation of the TCRbeta library involved a method that used unique molecular identifiers. Using its own MiXCR run on the PCR reads, TCRdb lists one record per CDR3 protein. The sample consists of more than 550,000 distinct CDR3 sequences, more than 9% of them appearing once. The sample in question was PBMCs from the stem cell graft donor, obtained from the stem cell graft. The source of these receptors is a human donor who donated a stem cell graft to a child with acute myeloid leukemia.

This clonotype has only a few counts. V is TRBV2 and J is TRBJ2-7; D not resolved. This CDR3 contains 13 residues. Trimming cost V 2 bases and J 2 bases, with 7 bases left between them. The germline CDR1 and CDR2 sequences are SNHLY and FYNNEI. CDR3 sequence (DNA): TGTGCCAGCAGTGAAAGCCAGACCTACGAGCAGTACTTC. Translation: CASSESQTYEQYF.

In this sample, this clonotype turned up many times. This chain connects TRBV7-2 to TRBJ2-5; the match to TRBD2 covers 11 bases. The CDR3 runs 16 residues. Per the germline V gene, CDR1 is SGHTA and CDR2 is FQGNSA. J gave up 1 base and V 1 base, and 2 bases lay outside the gene matches. The CDR3: CASSLGLAGSQETQYF. The CDR3 DNA follows: TGTGCCAGCAGCTTAGGACTAGCGGGAAGCCAAGAGACCCAGTACTTC.

The sample holds a few counts of this clonotype. The rearrangement joins TRBV12-3 or TRBV12-4 to TRBJ2-1; 10 bases are shared with TRBD2. This CDR3 comprises 15 residues. Losses at the gene ends were 5 bases for V and 8 bases for J; bases not matched to a gene: 9. The CDR3 is CASSQGRTSGDEQFF. The CDR3 DNA follows: TGTGCCAGCAGTCAGGGAAGGACTAGCGGAGATGAGCAGTTCTTC.

This clonotype appeared many times. This sequence joins TRBV20-1 and TRBJ2-7; D unclear. The length of the CDR3 is 15 residues. CDR1 and CDR2 from the germline V gene are DFQATT and SNEGSKA (reference sequence). The germline V and J ends were trimmed by 0 bases and 2 bases, with 14 bases remaining between them. This CDR3 is CSARDRQALPYEQYF. The CDR3 coding sequence is TGCAGTGCTAGAGATCGGCAAGCCCTCCCCTACGAGCAGTACTTC.

This clonotype was seen a few times. The chain uses TRBV15 and TRBJ2-1; 7 bases are a match to TRBD2. The CDR3 is made up of 16 amino acids. Germline assignment: CDR1 LNHNV and CDR2 YYDKDF (reference sequence). Losses at the gene ends were 0 bases for V and 2 bases for J; bases not matched to a gene: 4. CDR3 protein: CATSRDLAATYNEQFF. The CDR3 DNA reads TGTGCCACCAGCAGAGATCTAGCGGCAACCTACAATGAGCAGTTCTTC.

The sample holds many counts of this clonotype. V and J are TRBV4-2 and TRBJ2-3, with 9 positions matching TRBD2. Trimming cost V 2 bases and J 5 bases; bases outside gene matches: 8. Germline-derived CDR1 and CDR2 are LGHNA and YNFKEQ. The CDR3 spans 16 residues. As DNA, the CDR3 is TGTGCCAGCAGCCAACCAATAGCGGGAGTGGTAGATACGCAGTATTTT. This codes for CASSQPIAGVVDTQYF.

The chain carries TRBV4-3 and TRBJ2-7, with 7 bases aligning to TRBD2. V dropped 3 bases and J dropped 7; count of bases not matched to a gene: 6. Looked up from germline, CDR1 is LGHNA and CDR2 is YSLEER. The CDR3 is 13 amino acids. The CDR3 loop reads CASSHGEGREQYF. The DNA of the CDR3 is TGCGCCAGCAGCCACGGGGAGGGCCGGGAGCAGTACTTC.

The chain combines TRBV5-4 with TRBJ2-1; the match to TRBD2 covers 8 bases. The CDR3 runs to 13 residues. CDR1 is SGHNT, CDR2 YYREEE, per germline (reference sequence). The J segment lost 9 bases and the V segment lost 7 bases, leaving 9 bases of the junction unmatched. CDR3 residues: CASGSGGGGEQFF. As DNA, the CDR3 is TGTGCCAGCGGCTCCGGGGGGGGGGGTGAGCAGTTCTTC.

This clonotype was seen at least ten times. This chain uses TRBV12-3 or TRBV12-4 with TRBJ2-3; tentative D call: TRBD1 (6 bases). The V gene lost 6 bases and the J gene lost 6 bases, with 13 bases spanning the gap. This CDR3 has 13 residues. The DNA of the CDR3 is TGTGCCAGCAGGCAGGACAGTGGGGATACGCAGTATTTT. This encodes CASRQDSGDTQYF.

This clonotype was recorded a few times. The rearrangement uses TRBV6-5 and TRBJ2-2, with a tentative D call TRBD1 (5 bases). The CDR3 loop spans 14 amino acids. The V end was cut by 2 bases, the J end by 7 bases, with 11 bases between. Germline CDR1 is MNHEY and CDR2 is SVGAGI. This CDR3 reads CASSYPGPHGELFF. CDR3 DNA sequence: TGTGCCAGCAGTTACCCAGGGCCGCACGGGGAGCTGTTTTTT.

The gene calls are TRBV20-1 and TRBJ2-1; unclear D gene. Germline CDR1 and CDR2: DFQATT and SNEGSKA (reference sequence). This CDR3 region has 11 residues. V was shortened by 5 bases and J by 10 bases, with 12 bases between the two germline ends. The CDR3 region has the DNA TGCAGTGCTCTCGGAGAAAGAGAGCAGTTCTTC. Protein sequence: CSALGEREQFF.

This clonotype was seen more than once but under ten times. CDR3 amino acids: CASSKDSGSSYNEQFF. The CDR3 DNA reads TGTGCCAGCAGTAAAGATAGCGGGAGCTCCTACAATGAGCAGTTCTTC. This chain uses TRBV27 with TRBJ2-1; 9 bases line up with TRBD2. This CDR3 region has 16 residues. V lost 5 bases and J lost 0; bases outside the gene matches: 5. In germline, CDR1 is MNHEY, CDR2 SMNVEV (reference sequence).

This clonotype was recorded many times. The chain couples TRBV7-9 to TRBJ2-2; 8 bases line up with TRBD2. The CDR3 loop spans 17 amino acids. V was clipped by 5 bases and J by 2 bases; unmatched bases: 10. Germline-derived CDR1 and CDR2 are SEHNR and FQNEAQ (reference sequence). The CDR3 reads CASSPLRLAGNTGELFF. CDR3 sequence (DNA): TGTGCCAGCAGCCCCCTTAGGCTAGCGGGTAACACCGGGGAGCTGTTTTTT.

The V call is TRBV2, the J call TRBJ2-7, with D unclear. V was pared by 2 bases and J by 6 bases, with 8 bases between. The CDR3 loop spans 12 amino acids. The germline V gene encodes CDR1 SNHLY and CDR2 FYNNEI. In DNA form, the CDR3 reads TGTGCCAGCAGTGAACAATCCCCCGAGCAGTACTTC. This sequence encodes CASSEQSPEQYF.

This clonotype was recorded a few times. The V and J genes are TRBV6-5 and TRBJ2-7; D gene ambiguous. Per the germline V gene, CDR1 is MNHEY and CDR2 is SVGAGI. Trimming took off 6 bases at V and 5 bases at J, with 11 bases between the two ends. The CDR3 is 12 residues long. The CDR3 DNA reads TGTGCCAGCAGCCAGACGGGTGACGAGCAGTACTTC. Protein sequence: CASSQTGDEQYF.

This clonotype was found many times. The V gene is TRBV20-1, the J gene TRBJ1-5; TRBD1 matches 7 bases. The CDR3 has 13 amino acids. The germline CDR1 and CDR2 sequences are DFQATT and SNEGSKA (reference sequence). The CDR3 region is CSQQGDSNQPQHF. The CDR3 nucleotides are TGCAGCCAGCAGGGGGATAGCAATCAGCCCCAGCATTTT.

This clonotype has ten or more counts. This chain uses TRBV7-8 with TRBJ2-7; D perhaps matches TRBD2 (5 bases). The CDR3 runs 15 residues. In germline, CDR1 is SGHVS, CDR2 FQNEAQ. Trimming took off 0 bases at V and 4 bases at J, with 13 bases between the two ends. The chain's CDR3 is CASSLAFVGSYEQYF. The CDR3 DNA reads TGTGCCAGCAGCTTAGCGTTCGTGGGGAGTTACGAGCAGTACTTC.

This clonotype was seen repeatedly, ten times or more. This chain joins TRBV29-1 and TRBJ2-7; perhaps TRBD1 as D (5 bases). With 6 bases removed from V and 0 bases from J, the gap between germline ends came to 9 bases. The CDR3 covers 12 residues. Germline CDR1 and CDR2: SQVTM and ANQGSEA. Written as DNA, the CDR3 is TGCAGCGTCAGACAGTCCTCCTACGAGCAGTACTTC. Protein product: CSVRQSSYEQYF.

This clonotype was seen ten or more times. The genes are TRBV20-1 and TRBJ2-5; TRBD2 aligns across 9 bases. The CDR3 consists of 15 residues. With V trimmed by 1 base and J by 5 bases, 8 bases remained unmatched. The germline V gene has CDR1 DFQATT and CDR2 SNEGSKA (reference sequence). CDR3 DNA: TGCAGTGCTAGAGGGAGAGTAGCGGGAGACGAGACCCAGTACTTC. Translating it yields CSARGRVAGDETQYF.

Ten or more counts support this clonotype. The chain is built from TRBV13 and TRBJ2-1, with D uncertain. This CDR3 has 14 amino acids. V was cut by 0 bases and J by 7 bases, with 10 bases left in between. CDR1 is PRHDT, CDR2 FYEKMQ, per germline (reference sequence). The CDR3 DNA follows: TGTGCCAGCAGCTTAGGCAGATGGAAGAATGAGCAGTTCTTC. Encoded protein: CASSLGRWKNEQFF.

The chain carries TRBV6-1 and TRBJ2-2, with TRBD2 identical over 12 bases. Germline V gene data show CDR1 as MNHNS and CDR2 as SASEGT. J was trimmed by 7 bases and V by 5 bases; bases with no gene match: 8. The CDR3 loop spans 16 amino acids. The CDR3 loop reads CASSPILAGGGGELFF. In nucleotides, the CDR3 is TGTGCCAGCAGTCCCATCCTAGCGGGAGGGGGCGGGGAGCTGTTTTTT.